This T cell receptor (beta chain) appears in the sequencing data of a study of CXCR3 chemokines and chemotherapy response in bladder cancer (dated by TCRdb to 2022 to 2024). Some background on the complete study: Whether chemotherapy response in human bladder cancer was predicted by intratumoral CXCR3 chemokine system activity was examined in the study.

Libraries were prepared through PCR. Data came from an Illumina HiSeq 2500. TCRdb reworked the public reads: Q25 trimming with fastp, MiXCR clone assembly, productive beta chains retained. Rows are unified per CDR3 protein, each entry keeping the most common DNA and genes. A total of about 2,900 distinct CDR3 sequences appear in this sample, about 11% of them only once. Around 40% of the sample is in the top ten clones. In its sample, this clonotype was seen many times. The clone's antigen remains unknown. No per-base quality is available; no much larger clone lies one base away. The sequence was collected from a human donor with bladder cancer that responded to neoadjuvant chemotherapy. The material was obtained from a patient whose treatment included neoadjuvant chemotherapy.

The nucleotide sequence reads as follows: TGTGCCAGCTCACGAGATCAGGACACTGAAGCTTTCTTT. It encodes CASSRDQDTEAFF. The sequence links TRBV18 to TRBJ1-1; no D gene call is confident. The germline V gene provides CDR1 KGHSH and CDR2 LQKENI. From cysteine to phenylalanine, the CDR3 is 13 amino acids long. Just the 39-base CDR3 DNA is kept, in frame starting at base 1. The junction carries 9 bases between V and J, which are trimmed by 4 bases and 3 bases respectively.